A selection of T cell receptor beta chains follows, all from one sample in a study of early stage breast cancer tumors. Here immunoSEQ multiplex PCR was the method, and the copy in TCRdb shows in-frame clones only, minus some. The sample includes about 10,000 clones, about 78% seen only once; the top ten take around 8.3%. Sequencing was done on a sample of normal breast tissue next to the tumor. The receptor set was obtained from a person in their 40s with breast cancer. Each CDR3 is given with its conserved first and last residue. Each record gives: V gene, clone size, D gene, J gene, CDR3 DNA, CDR3 protein. D genes are given only for firm matches. Rows may omit the clone size; those that give it use once, few, many or a size class.

v_call: TRBV19
clone_size: -
d_call: -
j_call: TRBJ2-3
cdr3_nt: TGTGCCAGTAATGACGGATTCGATACGCAGTATTTT
cdr3_aa: CASNDGFDTQYF

v_call: TRBV9
clone_size: -
d_call: -
j_call: TRBJ2-5
cdr3_nt: TGTGCCAGCAGTGAGACAGGCCAAGAGACCCAGTACTTC
cdr3_aa: CASSETGQETQYF

v_call: TRBV11-2
clone_size: -
d_call: -
j_call: TRBJ2-1
cdr3_nt: TGTGCCAGCAGTCCTGCAGTAGGGTACAATGAGCAGTTCTTC
cdr3_aa: CASSPAVGYNEQFF

v_call: TRBV12-5
clone_size: -
d_call: -
j_call: TRBJ2-1
cdr3_nt: TGTGCTAGTGGTTTTGGCGACCGAGTGAGTGGTGAGCAGTTCTTC
cdr3_aa: CASGFGDRVSGEQFF

v_call: TRBV10-3
clone_size: -
d_call: -
j_call: TRBJ2-7
cdr3_nt: TGTGCCATCAGTGAGTCTAGGCCCACCGACGAGCAGTACTTC
cdr3_aa: CAISESRPTDEQYF

v_call: TRBV6-5
clone_size: once
d_call: -
j_call: TRBJ1-2
cdr3_nt: TGTGCCAGCAGTTACTCGTTACTTTTTGATAACTATGGCTACACCTTC
cdr3_aa: CASSYSLLFDNYGYTF

v_call: TRBV18
clone_size: -
d_call: -
j_call: TRBJ2-3
cdr3_nt: TGTGCCAGCTCACCAAGGGGGGCAGCGGGAGATACGCAGTATTTT
cdr3_aa: CASSPRGAAGDTQYF

v_call: TRBV5-1
clone_size: -
d_call: -
j_call: TRBJ2-7
cdr3_nt: TGCGCCAGCAGCCCCGGGGACGGCGAGCAGTACTTC
cdr3_aa: CASSPGDGEQYF

v_call: TRBV5-6
clone_size: -
d_call: -
j_call: TRBJ2-2
cdr3_nt: TGTGCCAGCAGCTTGGTTAATGTGGAGCTGTTTTTT
cdr3_aa: CASSLVNVELFF

v_call: TRBV6-6
clone_size: -
d_call: -
j_call: TRBJ1-6
cdr3_nt: TGTGCCAGCAGTTACTCGAGTTCACCCCTCCACTTT
cdr3_aa: CASSYSSSPLHF

v_call: TRBV18
clone_size: -
d_call: -
j_call: TRBJ1-1
cdr3_nt: TGTGCCAGCTCACCAATCAGCGACATCAACACTGAAGCTTTCTTT
cdr3_aa: CASSPISDINTEAFF

v_call: TRBV19
clone_size: few
d_call: -
j_call: TRBJ1-5
cdr3_nt: TGTGCCAGTAGTAGACCCCGGAGTCAGTCTTCCAATCAGCCCCAGCATTTT
cdr3_aa: CASSRPRSQSSNQPQHF

v_call: TRBV4-2
clone_size: -
d_call: TRBD2
j_call: TRBJ2-1
cdr3_nt: TGTGCCGGCGGGAGCAGGAGGAATGAGCAGTTCTTC
cdr3_aa: CAGGSRRNEQFF

v_call: TRBV4-2
clone_size: once
d_call: -
j_call: TRBJ2-7
cdr3_nt: TGTGCCAGCAGCCAAGAATGGCAAGCCAGCTACGAGCAGTACTTC
cdr3_aa: CASSQEWQASYEQYF

v_call: TRBV5-5
clone_size: -
d_call: TRBD1
j_call: TRBJ1-5
cdr3_nt: TGTGCCAGCAGCAACGGGTGGGACAGTCCCAATTATCAGCCCCAGCATTTT
cdr3_aa: CASSNGWDSPNYQPQHF

v_call: TRBV7-2
clone_size: -
d_call: -
j_call: TRBJ1-1
cdr3_nt: TGTGCCAGCAGCCCCAACAGGCGGAACACTGAAGCTTTCTTT
cdr3_aa: CASSPNRRNTEAFF

v_call: TRBV11-1
clone_size: -
d_call: TRBD2
j_call: TRBJ2-3
cdr3_nt: TGTGCCAGCAGCTATACTAGCGGGAGGGCCGGGGATACGCAGTATTTT
cdr3_aa: CASSYTSGRAGDTQYF

v_call: TRBV15
clone_size: -
d_call: -
j_call: TRBJ2-5
cdr3_nt: TGTGCCACCAGCAGACCCCCCGGGCGCGGCCAAGAGACCCAGTACTTC
cdr3_aa: CATSRPPGRGQETQYF

v_call: TRBV6-1
clone_size: -
d_call: -
j_call: TRBJ2-7
cdr3_nt: TGTGCCAGCAGTGACTGGGGGCCCTACGAGCAGTACTTC
cdr3_aa: CASSDWGPYEQYF

v_call: TRBV30
clone_size: -
d_call: -
j_call: TRBJ2-2
cdr3_nt: TGTGCCTGGAGCCCAGTCGAATTCGGGGAGCTGTTTTTT
cdr3_aa: CAWSPVEFGELFF

v_call: TRBV4-2
clone_size: -
d_call: -
j_call: TRBJ2-3
cdr3_nt: TGTGCCAGCAGCCAAGGGGGAGGACAGGCTACAGATACGCAGTATTTT
cdr3_aa: CASSQGGGQATDTQYF

v_call: TRBV19
clone_size: once
d_call: TRBD2
j_call: TRBJ2-7
cdr3_nt: TGTGCCAGTAGTGTCAAGGGACTTGGGACTAGCGGAATCTACGAGCAGTACTTC
cdr3_aa: CASSVKGLGTSGIYEQYF

v_call: TRBV27
clone_size: few
d_call: TRBD2
j_call: TRBJ2-5
cdr3_nt: TGTGCCAGCAGTGACAGACTAGCGGGAGTCCGGGAGACCCAGTACTTC
cdr3_aa: CASSDRLAGVRETQYF

v_call: TRBV6-1
clone_size: -
d_call: -
j_call: TRBJ2-7
cdr3_nt: TGTGCCAGCAGTGAAGCCCCGCTGGGGGCCCTCTACGAGCAGTACTTC
cdr3_aa: CASSEAPLGALYEQYF

v_call: TRBV5-4
clone_size: -
d_call: -
j_call: TRBJ2-7
cdr3_nt: TGTGCCAGCAGCTTGGGGGTCGGCTACGAGCAGTACTTC
cdr3_aa: CASSLGVGYEQYF

v_call: TRBV6-5
clone_size: once
d_call: -
j_call: TRBJ2-5
cdr3_nt: TGTGCCAGCAGTTACTCGAACTCAAAAGAGACCCAGTACTTC
cdr3_aa: CASSYSNSKETQYF

v_call: TRBV11-3
clone_size: -
d_call: -
j_call: TRBJ2-3
cdr3_nt: TGTGCCAGCAGCTTAGGGGGTACCCCCACAGATACGCAGTATTTT
cdr3_aa: CASSLGGTPTDTQYF

v_call: TRBV2
clone_size: -
d_call: -
j_call: TRBJ1-3
cdr3_nt: TGTGCCAGCACCGGCTCAGCTAGGGGCGGAAACACCATATATTTT
cdr3_aa: CASTGSARGGNTIYF

v_call: TRBV7-9
clone_size: -
d_call: -
j_call: TRBJ2-5
cdr3_nt: TGTGCCAGCGGAGAAGGCCAAGAGACCCAGTACTTC
cdr3_aa: CASGEGQETQYF

v_call: TRBV7-2
clone_size: once
d_call: -
j_call: TRBJ2-5
cdr3_nt: TGTGCCAGCAGCTTAAGTCGGGAGACCCAGTACTTC
cdr3_aa: CASSLSRETQYF

v_call: TRBV19
clone_size: -
d_call: -
j_call: TRBJ1-4
cdr3_nt: TGTGCCAGTAGTATGGTACCCCTGGGTGTAAAACTGTTTTTT
cdr3_aa: CASSMVPLGVKLFF

v_call: TRBV27
clone_size: -
d_call: -
j_call: TRBJ1-6
cdr3_nt: TGTGCCAGCAGTTTCACGGGAACTAATTCACCCCTCCACTTT
cdr3_aa: CASSFTGTNSPLHF

v_call: TRBV10-3
clone_size: -
d_call: TRBD1
j_call: TRBJ2-3
cdr3_nt: TGTGCCAGCAGAGGAACACAGGGGTATACGCAGTATTTT
cdr3_aa: CASRGTQGYTQYF

v_call: TRBV5-4
clone_size: -
d_call: TRBD2
j_call: TRBJ2-2
cdr3_nt: TGTGCCAGCAGCCTCGGGGGACTAACAGCCGGGGAGCTGTTTTTT
cdr3_aa: CASSLGGLTAGELFF

v_call: TRBV5-6
clone_size: once
d_call: TRBD1
j_call: TRBJ1-2
cdr3_nt: TGTGCCAGCAGCTCCGGGACAGGGGGCTATGGCTACACCTTC
cdr3_aa: CASSSGTGGYGYTF

v_call: TRBV5-4
clone_size: -
d_call: TRBD2
j_call: TRBJ2-7
cdr3_nt: TGTGCCAGCAGCCAGGGGACTAGCGGGAGTTATGGTGAGCAGTACTTC
cdr3_aa: CASSQGTSGSYGEQYF

v_call: TRBV5-4
clone_size: -
d_call: -
j_call: TRBJ2-3
cdr3_nt: TGTGCCAGCAGCTTGGAAATCTCCAGCGGGAGCACAGATACGCAGTATTTT
cdr3_aa: CASSLEISSGSTDTQYF

v_call: TRBV9
clone_size: -
d_call: -
j_call: TRBJ1-5
cdr3_nt: TGTGCCTCCCCTTCTGGGGCCGGCAATCAGCCCCAGCATTTT
cdr3_aa: CASPSGAGNQPQHF

v_call: TRBV5-1
clone_size: -
d_call: -
j_call: TRBJ2-1
cdr3_nt: TGCGCCAGCAGCTCCCCCGCGAGATTTGAGCAGTTCTTC
cdr3_aa: CASSSPARFEQFF

v_call: TRBV6-4
clone_size: once
d_call: TRBD1
j_call: TRBJ2-1
cdr3_nt: TGTGCCAGCAGTGACGGACAGGGGAGGAATGAGCAGTTCTTC
cdr3_aa: CASSDGQGRNEQFF

v_call: TRBV27
clone_size: -
d_call: -
j_call: TRBJ1-5
cdr3_nt: TGTGCCAGCAGTTTACAAAGGCCAGGGAGCAATCAGCCCCAGCATTTT
cdr3_aa: CASSLQRPGSNQPQHF

v_call: TRBV5-6
clone_size: -
d_call: -
j_call: TRBJ2-2
cdr3_nt: TGTGCCAGCAGCCTCGTGAGCACCGGGGAGCTGTTTTTT
cdr3_aa: CASSLVSTGELFF

v_call: TRBV11-1
clone_size: -
d_call: -
j_call: TRBJ2-7
cdr3_nt: TGTGCCAGCAGCCCCCCTTCAAGCGGACACTCCTACGAGCAGTACTTC
cdr3_aa: CASSPPSSGHSYEQYF

v_call: TRBV14
clone_size: -
d_call: TRBD2
j_call: TRBJ2-2
cdr3_nt: TGTGCCAGCAGCCCCAGATACACGAGCGGGAGTTGGGGGGAGCTGTTTTTT
cdr3_aa: CASSPRYTSGSWGELFF

v_call: TRBV6-1
clone_size: few
d_call: -
j_call: TRBJ2-7
cdr3_nt: TGTGCCAGCAGTGAACGCGGAGGCCAGCGGGTCTCCTACGAGCAGTACTTC
cdr3_aa: CASSERGGQRVSYEQYF

v_call: TRBV5-4
clone_size: few
d_call: TRBD1
j_call: TRBJ1-1
cdr3_nt: TGTGCCAGCAGCTTGGAGGGGGCGCGGGCCACTGAAGCTTTCTTT
cdr3_aa: CASSLEGARATEAFF

v_call: TRBV25-1
clone_size: -
d_call: -
j_call: TRBJ2-7
cdr3_nt: TGTGCCAGCAGTGATGGGGACAAAACAGAGCAGTACTTC
cdr3_aa: CASSDGDKTEQYF

v_call: TRBV10-3
clone_size: few
d_call: -
j_call: TRBJ1-1
cdr3_nt: TGTGCCATCAGTGGGGGCTCTGAAGCTTTCTTT
cdr3_aa: CAISGGSEAFF

v_call: TRBV9
clone_size: -
d_call: -
j_call: TRBJ2-2
cdr3_nt: TGTGCCAGCAGCGCCGGCGAAGGGGTCACCGGGGAGCTGTTTTTT
cdr3_aa: CASSAGEGVTGELFF

v_call: TRBV5-4
clone_size: -
d_call: TRBD1
j_call: TRBJ2-7
cdr3_nt: TGTGCCAGCAGCTTTGGGGACAGGTCCTACGAGCAGTACTTC
cdr3_aa: CASSFGDRSYEQYF

v_call: TRBV6-6
clone_size: -
d_call: -
j_call: TRBJ1-2
cdr3_nt: TGTGCCAGCAGTTACTCGGGCAGGGACTATGGCTACACCTTC
cdr3_aa: CASSYSGRDYGYTF

v_call: TRBV6-4
clone_size: -
d_call: -
j_call: TRBJ2-1
cdr3_nt: TGTGCCAGCAGTGAACAGGGTCACAATGAGCAGTTCTTC
cdr3_aa: CASSEQGHNEQFF

v_call: TRBV5-6
clone_size: -
d_call: -
j_call: TRBJ2-4
cdr3_nt: TGTGCCAGCAGCGCCGGGCCAGGGGGGGAAAACATTCAGTACTTC
cdr3_aa: CASSAGPGGENIQYF

v_call: TRBV6-1
clone_size: -
d_call: -
j_call: TRBJ2-3
cdr3_nt: TGTGCCAGCAGTGAACGGCTGGGGGGATTTTCCGCAGATACGCAGTATTTT
cdr3_aa: CASSERLGGFSADTQYF

v_call: TRBV28
clone_size: -
d_call: -
j_call: TRBJ2-7
cdr3_nt: TGTGCCAGCAGTTTAGGGGGAGCCGATTCCTACGAGCAGTACTTC
cdr3_aa: CASSLGGADSYEQYF

v_call: TRBV5-1
clone_size: -
d_call: -
j_call: TRBJ2-3
cdr3_nt: TGCGCCAGCAGCTTAGCAGGGTTCGACGGAAATACGCAGTATTTT
cdr3_aa: CASSLAGFDGNTQYF

v_call: TRBV6-4
clone_size: -
d_call: -
j_call: TRBJ2-3
cdr3_nt: TGTGCCAGCGGTCAGGGGGATACGCAGTATTTT
cdr3_aa: CASGQGDTQYF